These 20 T cell receptor beta chains were all obtained from the same sample, sequenced in a study of T cell repertoires in cytomegalovirus infection. In TCRdb, the reads were re-called with MiXCR into one record per CDR3 protein. The profile shows fewer than 250,000 distinct CDR3 sequences, 22% of them singletons. The source material was CD8+ T cells from PBMCs. The receptors here all came from a human donor in good health (CMV status not recorded). Some clones in this sample may be carry-over from other donors' samples.

This chain links TRBV20-1 with TRBJ2-7, with 7 bases identical to TRBD2. The length of the CDR3 is 12 residues. Germline CDR1 and CDR2: DFQATT and SNEGSKA (reference sequence). J lost 5 bases, V lost 3 bases, and 4 bases had no gene match. The CDR3 DNA reads as TGCAGTGCTAGTATGGGGGGGGACGAGCAGTACTTC. It encodes CSASMGGDEQYF.

The V gene is TRBV5-1, the J gene TRBJ2-1; D perhaps matches TRBD2 (6 bases). The CDR3 runs 15 residues. Germline V CDR1 and CDR2: SGHRS, YFSETQ. V was cut by 4 bases and J by 2 bases, with 13 bases left in between. The DNA of the CDR3 is TGCGCCAGCAGCACCCCGGGACTTACCTACAATGAGCAGTTCTTC. Encoded protein: CASSTPGLTYNEQFF.

The chain links TRBV29-1 to TRBJ1-3; no clear D gene. The germline V and J ends were trimmed by 7 bases and 4 bases, with 11 bases remaining between them. The CDR3 runs 12 residues. CDR1 and CDR2 (germline): SQVTM, ANQGSEA. The CDR3 coding sequence is TGCAGCGCCACTCCCGGAGGAAACACCATATATTTT. Translated: CSATPGGNTIYF. The entire variable domain, with the rest obtained from reference TRBV29-1 and TRBJ1-3, is as follows: SAVISQKPSRDICQRGTSLTIQCQVDSQVTMMFWYRQQPGQSLTLIATANQGSEATYESGFVIDKFPISRPNLTFSTLTVSNMSPEDSSIYLCSATPGGNTIYFGEGSWLTVV.

This clonotype was counted many times. This chain joins TRBV6-1 and TRBJ2-4; a possible D gene is TRBD2 (5 bases). Per germline, CDR1 MNHNS and CDR2 SASEGT. Trimming pared 9 bases from V and 1 base from J, leaving 10 bases between. The CDR3 spans 13 residues. The CDR3 nucleotides are TGTGCCAGTGAGGACTTGGCCAAAAACATTCAGTACTTC. It is translated as CASEDLAKNIQYF.

This rearrangement joins TRBV3-1 to TRBJ1-1; 7 bases are a match to TRBD1. The CDR3 spans 16 residues. Looked up from germline, CDR1 is LGHDT and CDR2 is YNNKEL (reference sequence). J lost 5 bases, V lost 0 bases, and 9 bases had no gene match. CDR3 in amino acids: CASSQDPRGRRTEAFF. Written as DNA, the CDR3 is TGTGCCAGCAGCCAAGATCCTAGGGGGCGCCGAACTGAAGCTTTCTTT.

The rearrangement joins TRBV12-3 or TRBV12-4 to TRBJ1-5; 10 bases map to TRBD1. Trimming removed 6 bases from V and 4 bases from J; junction bases left unmatched: 6. This CDR3 spans 15 amino acids. CDR3 amino acids: CASSTGQGGNQPQHF. In DNA form, the CDR3 reads TGTGCCAGCAGCACCGGACAGGGGGGGAATCAGCCCCAGCATTTT.

The J gene is TRBJ2-7, the V gene TRBV7-9; possibly TRBD1 for D (6 bases). Trimming stripped 9 bases from V and 2 bases from J, with 14 bases between. The length of the CDR3 is 13 residues. CDR1 and CDR2 from the germline V gene are SEHNR and FQNEAQ (reference sequence). CDR3 sequence: CARPRDIPYEQYF. CDR3 bases: TGTGCCAGGCCCCGGGACATACCCTACGAGCAGTACTTC.

This clonotype was seen a few times. The chain employs TRBV12-3 or TRBV12-4 and TRBJ1-2, with no clear D. The CDR3 is made up of 12 amino acids. The V and J ends lost 3 bases and 5 bases respectively, with 7 bases between them. The CDR3 bases are TGTGCCAGCAGTTTGAAGCGTTATGGCTACACCTTC. This gives the protein CASSLKRYGYTF.

This chain connects TRBV4-1 to TRBJ1-1, with D perhaps matching TRBD1 (6 bases). CDR3 size: 14 residues. Trimming left V 2 bases short and J 6 bases short, with 13 bases between. The germline gives CDR1 MGHRA, CDR2 YSYEKL. The CDR3 spells CASSQNRANAEAFF. Written as DNA, the CDR3 is TGCGCCAGCAGCCAAAACAGGGCGAATGCTGAAGCTTTCTTT.

This clonotype appeared many times. The V and J genes are TRBV11-1 and TRBJ2-1; possible D gene TRBD2, 6 bases. The germline V gene encodes CDR1 SGHAT and CDR2 FQDESV (reference sequence). Trimming shortened V by 5 bases and J by 4 bases, and 12 bases separated the two germline ends. The CDR3 has 14 amino acids. The CDR3 loop is CASSPAAGYNEQFF. DNA for the CDR3: TGTGCCAGCAGCCCAGCTGCGGGGTACAATGAGCAGTTCTTC.

V gene TRBV6-5 combines with J gene TRBJ1-3, with 8 nucleotides matching TRBD1. The CDR3 has 14 residues. From germline, CDR1 is MNHEY and CDR2 SVGAGI. With V trimmed by 5 bases and J by 4 bases, 4 bases remained unmatched. DNA of the CDR3: TGTGCCAGCAGTGTCGACAGGGGAGGAAACACCATATATTTT. It encodes CASSVDRGGNTIYF.

At least ten counts were recorded for this clonotype. The chain has TRBV28 and TRBJ1-2; D unclear. CDR1 is MDHEN and CDR2 is SYDVKM in the germline V gene. Trimming shortened V by 5 bases and J by 3 bases, and 4 bases separated the two germline ends. The CDR3 consists of 11 residues. The CDR3 spells CASSNDYGYTF. The CDR3 DNA follows: TGTGCCAGCAGTAATGACTATGGCTACACCTTC.

The chain carries TRBV13 and TRBJ1-1; the D gene is possibly TRBD1 (6 bases). Looked up from germline, CDR1 is PRHDT and CDR2 is FYEKMQ (reference sequence). V was trimmed by 8 bases and J by 4 bases, leaving 14 bases between them. The CDR3 spans 13 residues. CDR3 residues: CASEQGGSTEAFF. The CDR3 DNA is TGTGCCAGCGAACAGGGAGGGAGCACTGAAGCTTTCTTT.

The chain employs TRBV7-9 and TRBJ1-2; 7 bases line up with TRBD1. Germline CDR1 is SEHNR and CDR2 is FQNEAQ (reference sequence). V was pared by 4 bases and J by 1 base, with 6 bases of the junction left unmatched. This CDR3 has 15 residues. The CDR3 nucleotides are TGTGCCAGCAGCTCGACAGGGAGGGATAACTATGGCTACACCTTC. This sequence encodes CASSSTGRDNYGYTF.

The V call is TRBV29-1, the J call TRBJ1-1; D remains unclear. With 4 bases removed from V and 1 base from J, the gap between germline ends came to 13 bases. This CDR3 is built from 14 residues. Germline CDR1 is SQVTM and CDR2 is ANQGSEA. CDR3 loop: CSVGARPENTEAFF. CDR3 bases: TGCAGCGTTGGGGCCAGACCGGAGAACACTGAAGCTTTCTTT.

The CDR3 DNA reads as TGTGCCAGCAGCTCGGACGGGGAGGACCAAGAGACCCAGTACTTC. Encoded protein: CASSSDGEDQETQYF. The rearrangement uses TRBV7-8 and TRBJ2-5, with TRBD2 as a possible D gene (6 bases). Germline CDR1 is SGHVS and CDR2 is FQNEAQ. The CDR3 is made up of 15 amino acids. Between the trimmed V and J ends, which lost 4 bases and 0 bases, there was a span of 12 bases.

This clonotype was counted only a few times. This sequence joins TRBV4-2 and TRBJ2-7; no firm D call. The V and J ends lost 1 base and 6 bases respectively, with 10 bases between them. Germline V lookup: CDR1 LGHNA, CDR2 YNFKEQ. The length of the CDR3 is 13 residues. The CDR3 region is CASSQVAAGEQYF. The CDR3 DNA reads as TGTGCCAGCAGCCAAGTGGCGGCCGGCGAGCAGTACTTC.

At least ten counts were recorded for this clonotype. The CDR3, as DNA: TGTGCCAGCACCCTGGCACTTCCTAACTATGGCTACACCTTC. It yields the protein CASTLALPNYGYTF. The chain links TRBV12-3 or TRBV12-4 to TRBJ1-2; D is undetermined. The V end lost 7 bases, the J end lost 0 bases, and 12 bases lay between the germline ends. The CDR3 covers 14 residues.

The chain has TRBV6-5 and TRBJ2-1; D perhaps matches TRBD1 (6 bases). The CDR3 covers 15 residues. CDR1 and CDR2 (germline): MNHEY, SVGAGI. V was clipped by 6 bases and J by 2 bases, with 14 bases between them. The CDR3 DNA reads as TGTGCCAGCAGCCCGGGACACACTCCCTACAATGAGCAGTTCTTC. Protein product: CASSPGHTPYNEQFF.

The rearrangement uses TRBV6-1 and TRBJ2-1; 8 positions agree with TRBD2. The CDR3 length is 18 residues. The junction had 17 bases not matched to a gene; V was cut back by 5 bases and J by 5 bases. Germline V gives CDR1 MNHNS, CDR2 SASEGT. The CDR3 nucleotides are TGTGCCAGCAGTTCTCTTGCTCCGGGACTAGGTGACCACAATGAGCAGTTCTTC. Encoded protein: CASSSLAPGLGDHNEQFF.